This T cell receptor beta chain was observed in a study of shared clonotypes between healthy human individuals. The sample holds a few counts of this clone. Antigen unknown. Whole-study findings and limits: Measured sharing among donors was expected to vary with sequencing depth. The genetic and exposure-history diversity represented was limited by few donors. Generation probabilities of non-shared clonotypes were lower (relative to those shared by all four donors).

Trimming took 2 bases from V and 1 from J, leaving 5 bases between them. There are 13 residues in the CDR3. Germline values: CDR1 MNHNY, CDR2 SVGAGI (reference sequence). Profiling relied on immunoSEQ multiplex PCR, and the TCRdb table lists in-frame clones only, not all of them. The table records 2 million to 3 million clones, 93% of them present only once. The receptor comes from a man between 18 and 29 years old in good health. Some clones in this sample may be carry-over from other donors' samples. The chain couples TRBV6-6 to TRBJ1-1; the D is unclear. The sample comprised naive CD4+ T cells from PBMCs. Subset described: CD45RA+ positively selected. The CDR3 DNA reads TGTGCCAGCAGTTACGTCTCGAACACTGAAGCTTTCTTT. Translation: CASSYVSNTEAFF.